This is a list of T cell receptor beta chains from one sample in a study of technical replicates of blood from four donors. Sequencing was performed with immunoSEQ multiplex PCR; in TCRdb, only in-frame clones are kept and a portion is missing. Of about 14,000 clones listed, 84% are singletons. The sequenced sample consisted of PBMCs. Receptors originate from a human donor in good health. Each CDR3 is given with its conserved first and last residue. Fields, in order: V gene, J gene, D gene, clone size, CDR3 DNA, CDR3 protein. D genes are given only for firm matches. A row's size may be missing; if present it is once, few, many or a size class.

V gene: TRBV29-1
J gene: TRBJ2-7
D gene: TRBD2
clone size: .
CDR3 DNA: TGCAGCGTTGGGGGGACTAGCGGGAGGGCCACCGGGGTCCTGCACGAGCAGTACTTC
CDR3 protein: CSVGGTSGRATGVLHEQYF

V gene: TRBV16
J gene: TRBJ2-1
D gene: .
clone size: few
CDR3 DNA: TGTGCCAGCAGTAGGTGGGAGGAGGTCAATGAGCAGTTCTTC
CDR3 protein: CASSRWEEVNEQFF

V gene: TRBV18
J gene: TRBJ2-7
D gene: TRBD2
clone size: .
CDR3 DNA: TGTGCCAGCTCACCACTTAGCGGGAGCTCCTACGAGCAGTACTTC
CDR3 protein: CASSPLSGSSYEQYF

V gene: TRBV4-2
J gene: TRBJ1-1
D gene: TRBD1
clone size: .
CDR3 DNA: TGTGCCAGCAGCCCTGGACAGGGGGCCATGAACACTGAAGCTTTCTTT
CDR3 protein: CASSPGQGAMNTEAFF

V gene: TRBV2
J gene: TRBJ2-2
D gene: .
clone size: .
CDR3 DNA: TGTGCCAGCGCCCCCGCGACAGCGAACACCGGGGAGCTGTTTTTT
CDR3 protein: CASAPATANTGELFF

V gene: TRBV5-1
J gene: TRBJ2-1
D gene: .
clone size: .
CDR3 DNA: TGCGCCAGCAGCTTGGCCGTCGATGAGCAGTTCTTC
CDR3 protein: CASSLAVDEQFF

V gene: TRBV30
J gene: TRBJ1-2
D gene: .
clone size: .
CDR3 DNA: TGTGCCTGGATTGAGGTGGAACAGGGTGGCAATGGCTACACCTTC
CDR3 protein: CAWIEVEQGGNGYTF

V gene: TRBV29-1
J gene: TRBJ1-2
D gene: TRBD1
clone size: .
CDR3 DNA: TGCAGCGTTGAAGGTCAACAGGGGGTGGGTGGCTACACCTTC
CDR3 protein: CSVEGQQGVGGYTF

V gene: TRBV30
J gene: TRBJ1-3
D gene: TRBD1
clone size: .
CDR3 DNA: TGTGCCTGGGCCCCCCAAGGGGGCAACACCATATATTTT
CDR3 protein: CAWAPQGGNTIYF

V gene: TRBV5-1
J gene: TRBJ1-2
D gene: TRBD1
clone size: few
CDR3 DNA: TGCGCCAGCAGCTTGGATCCCGGGACAGGGTTCTATGGCTACACCTTC
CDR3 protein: CASSLDPGTGFYGYTF

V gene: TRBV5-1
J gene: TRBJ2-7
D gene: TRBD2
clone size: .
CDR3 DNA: TGCGCCAGCAGCTTGGGCGGGACTAGTTCCTACGAGCAGTACTTC
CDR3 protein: CASSLGGTSSYEQYF

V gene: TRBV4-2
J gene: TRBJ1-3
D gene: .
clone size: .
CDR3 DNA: TGTGCCAGCAGCCAAGGGACAGTCGGTAGCTCTGGAAACACCATATATTTT
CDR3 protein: CASSQGTVGSSGNTIYF

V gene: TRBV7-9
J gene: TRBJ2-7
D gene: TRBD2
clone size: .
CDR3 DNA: TGTGCCAGCAGCTTAGCTAGCGGGAGCTACGAGCAGTACTTC
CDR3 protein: CASSLASGSYEQYF

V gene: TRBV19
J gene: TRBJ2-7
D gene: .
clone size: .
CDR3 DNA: TGTGCCAGTAGTATAGCTGGCGGGAACTCCTACGAGCAGTACTTC
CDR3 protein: CASSIAGGNSYEQYF

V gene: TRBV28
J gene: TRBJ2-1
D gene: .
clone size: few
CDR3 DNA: TGTGCCAGCAGTTTGGGAGTTGGGGAGTCAGAGAGCTCCTACAATGAGCAGTTCTTC
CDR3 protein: CASSLGVGESESSYNEQFF

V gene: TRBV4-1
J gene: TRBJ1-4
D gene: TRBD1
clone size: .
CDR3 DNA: TGCGCCAGCAGCCAAGATCGCGGAGGGGGCTTTGAAAAACTGTTTTTT
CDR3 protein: CASSQDRGGGFEKLFF

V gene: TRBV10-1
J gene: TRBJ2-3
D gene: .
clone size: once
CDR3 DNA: TGCGCCAGCAGTGCCTCAGGGTTAGGAGATACGCAGTATTTT
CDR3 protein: CASSASGLGDTQYF

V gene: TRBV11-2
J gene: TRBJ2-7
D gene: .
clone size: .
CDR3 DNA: TGTGCCAGCAGCTTAGCGCCAGGGGTTCTGTGGGAGCAGTACTTC
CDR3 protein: CASSLAPGVLWEQYF

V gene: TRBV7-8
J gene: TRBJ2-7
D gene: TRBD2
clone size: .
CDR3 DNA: TGTGCCGGCGGACTAGCGGGAGGTAGTGGACTTTACGAGCAGTACTTC
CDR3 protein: CAGGLAGGSGLYEQYF

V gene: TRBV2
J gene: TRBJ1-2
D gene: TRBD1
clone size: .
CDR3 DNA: TGTGCCAGCAGTGAAAATCTGAGGGGTAGCTGGGGACAGATTATTTTAACTATGCTTGGCTACACCTTC
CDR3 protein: CASSENLRGSWGQIILTMLGYTF

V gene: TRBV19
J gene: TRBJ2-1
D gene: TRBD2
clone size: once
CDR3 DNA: TGTGCCAGTAGTATGGCGGGAGTCTCCTACAATGAGCAGTTCTTC
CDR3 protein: CASSMAGVSYNEQFF

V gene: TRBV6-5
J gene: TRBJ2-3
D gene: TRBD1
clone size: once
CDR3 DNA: TGTGCCAGCAGTTACCACCGTCAGGGGGCAGATACGCAGTATTTT
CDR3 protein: CASSYHRQGADTQYF

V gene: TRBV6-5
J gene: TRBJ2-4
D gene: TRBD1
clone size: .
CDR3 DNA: TGTGCCAGCAATCGACAGGGGCAAAACATTCAGTACTTC
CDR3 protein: CASNRQGQNIQYF

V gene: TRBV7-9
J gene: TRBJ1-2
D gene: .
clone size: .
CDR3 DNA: TGTGCCAGCAGCTCGCCGCGGGATGGCTACACCTTC
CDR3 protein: CASSSPRDGYTF

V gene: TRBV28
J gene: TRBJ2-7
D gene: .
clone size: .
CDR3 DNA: TGTGCCAGCAGTTCTCCGATGGACACTTACCCTCCCTACGAGCAGTACTTC
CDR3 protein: CASSSPMDTYPPYEQYF

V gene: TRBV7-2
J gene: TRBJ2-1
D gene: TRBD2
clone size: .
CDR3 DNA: TGTGCCAGCAGCTTAGGGACTAGCGGGTACAATGAGCAGTTCTTC
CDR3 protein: CASSLGTSGYNEQFF

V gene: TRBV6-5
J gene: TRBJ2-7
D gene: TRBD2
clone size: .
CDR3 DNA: TGTGCCAGCAGTTACTCAGGGACTAGCGGGTCCTCCGAGCAGTACTTC
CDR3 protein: CASSYSGTSGSSEQYF

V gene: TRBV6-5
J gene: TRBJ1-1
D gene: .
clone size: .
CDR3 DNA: TGTGCCAGCAGTTACGGAGGGGACCTCACTGAAGCTTTCTTT
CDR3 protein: CASSYGGDLTEAFF

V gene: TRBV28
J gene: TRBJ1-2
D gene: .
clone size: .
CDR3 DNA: TGTGCCAGCAGTTTTCAACAGTATGGCTACACCTTC
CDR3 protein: CASSFQQYGYTF

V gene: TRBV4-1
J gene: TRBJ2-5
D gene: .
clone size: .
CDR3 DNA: TGCGCCAGCAGCCAAGCGACACAAGAGACCCAGTACTTC
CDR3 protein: CASSQATQETQYF

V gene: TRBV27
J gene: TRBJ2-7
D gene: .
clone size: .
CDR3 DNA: TGTGCCAGCAGTACATACCGGGACAACTACGAGCAGTACTTC
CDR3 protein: CASSTYRDNYEQYF

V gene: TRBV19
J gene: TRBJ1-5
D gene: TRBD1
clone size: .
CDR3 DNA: TGTGCCAGTAGTGGGACAGGGGAGGGTTATCAGCCCCAGCATTTT
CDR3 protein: CASSGTGEGYQPQHF

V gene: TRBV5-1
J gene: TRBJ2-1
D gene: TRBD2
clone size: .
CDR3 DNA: TGCGCCAGCAGCACCGGGACTAGCGGGACGAGCTCCTACAATGAGCAGTTCTTC
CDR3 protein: CASSTGTSGTSSYNEQFF

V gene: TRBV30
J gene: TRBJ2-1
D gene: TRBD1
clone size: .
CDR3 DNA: TGTGCCCCTCTCCCGGGACAGGGGGCGAGCTCCTACAATGAGCAGTTCTTC
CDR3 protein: CAPLPGQGASSYNEQFF

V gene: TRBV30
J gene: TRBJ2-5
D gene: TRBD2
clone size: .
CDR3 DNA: TGTGCCTGGAGTGTTAAGGGGCTAGCGGGAGAGGGAGAGACCCAGTACTTC
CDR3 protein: CAWSVKGLAGEGETQYF

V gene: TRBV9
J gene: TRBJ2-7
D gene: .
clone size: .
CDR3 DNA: TGTGCCAGCAGCGAGGGACTCCGGGAGCCCGAGCAGTACTTC
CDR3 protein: CASSEGLREPEQYF

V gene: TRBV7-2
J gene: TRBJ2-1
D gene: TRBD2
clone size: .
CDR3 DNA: TGTGCCAGCAGCTTAGGAGCTAGCGGCTACAATGAGCAGTTCTTC
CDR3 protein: CASSLGASGYNEQFF

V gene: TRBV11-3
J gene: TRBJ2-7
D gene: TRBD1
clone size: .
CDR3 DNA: TGTGCCAGCAACCCGGGACAGGGGTTCAACGAGCAGTACTTC
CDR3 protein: CASNPGQGFNEQYF

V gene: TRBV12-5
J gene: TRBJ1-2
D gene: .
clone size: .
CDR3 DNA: TGTGCTAGTGGTTCTGATGGAGGGAACTATGGCTACACCTTC
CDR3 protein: CASGSDGGNYGYTF

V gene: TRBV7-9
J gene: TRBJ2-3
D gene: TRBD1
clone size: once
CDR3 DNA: TGTGCCAGCAGCATACAGGGGTCTGATACGCAGTATTTT
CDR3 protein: CASSIQGSDTQYF

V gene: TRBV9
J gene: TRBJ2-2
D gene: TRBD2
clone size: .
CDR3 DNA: TGTGCCAGCAGCGTAACTAGCGGGGACACCGGGGAGCTGTTTTTT
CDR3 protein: CASSVTSGDTGELFF

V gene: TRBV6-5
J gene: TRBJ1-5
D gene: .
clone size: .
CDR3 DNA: TGTGCCAGCAGCCGCAGGGAGGGTTCTAGACAGCCCCAGCATTTT
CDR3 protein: CASSRREGSRQPQHF

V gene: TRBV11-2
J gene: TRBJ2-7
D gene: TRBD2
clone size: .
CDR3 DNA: TGTGCCAGCAGTGTAGCGGGGGGCCCCTGGGAGCAGTACTTC
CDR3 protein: CASSVAGGPWEQYF

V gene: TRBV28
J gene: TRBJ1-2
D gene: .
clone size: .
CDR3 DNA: TGTGCCAGCAGTGCCAACCCACAGTCTCACACCTTC
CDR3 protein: CASSANPQSHTF

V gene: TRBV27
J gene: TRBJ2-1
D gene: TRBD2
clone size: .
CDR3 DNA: TGTGCCAGCAGTTTTAGGACTAGCGGGAGTGGGGGGCGCAATGAGCAGTTCTTC
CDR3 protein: CASSFRTSGSGGRNEQFF

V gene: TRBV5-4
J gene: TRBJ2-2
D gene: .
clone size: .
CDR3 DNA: TGTGCCAGCAGCTTGGGACTGACTGCGAACACCGGGGAGCTGTTTTTT
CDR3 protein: CASSLGLTANTGELFF

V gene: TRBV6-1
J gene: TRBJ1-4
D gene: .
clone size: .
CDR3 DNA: TGTGCCAGCAGTGAATCAGGGTTTGGCGAAAAACTGTTTTTT
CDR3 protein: CASSESGFGEKLFF

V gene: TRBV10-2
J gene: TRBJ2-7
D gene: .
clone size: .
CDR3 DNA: TGCGCCAGCAGTTACGCCAGGAACTACGAGCAGTACTTC
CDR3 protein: CASSYARNYEQYF

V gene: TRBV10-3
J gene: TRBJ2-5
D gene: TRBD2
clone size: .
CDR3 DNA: TGTGCCATCAGTGAGTCGTGGAGCGGGAGGGCCGAGGAGACCCAGTACTTC
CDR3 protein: CAISESWSGRAEETQYF

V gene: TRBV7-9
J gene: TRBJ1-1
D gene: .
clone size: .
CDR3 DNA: TGTGCCAGCAGCAGCCGACACGGAGGGAACACTGAAGCTTTCTTT
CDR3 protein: CASSSRHGGNTEAFF

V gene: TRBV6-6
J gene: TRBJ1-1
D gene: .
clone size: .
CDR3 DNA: TGTGCCAGCAGTTATAACAGAGACACTGAAGCTTTCTTT
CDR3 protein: CASSYNRDTEAFF

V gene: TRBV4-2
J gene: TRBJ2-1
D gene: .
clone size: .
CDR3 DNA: TGTGCCAGCAGCCAAGCGAGGGGAGGACTGCCATTCAATGAGCAGTTCTTC
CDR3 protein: CASSQARGGLPFNEQFF

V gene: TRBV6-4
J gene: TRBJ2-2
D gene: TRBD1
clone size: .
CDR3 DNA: TGTGCCAGCAGTGACGGACAGGGGGCCGGGGAGCTGTTTTTT
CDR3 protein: CASSDGQGAGELFF

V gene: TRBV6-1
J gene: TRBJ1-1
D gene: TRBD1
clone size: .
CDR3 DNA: TGTGCCAGCATCAGGGGGCAGGGGGACACTGAAGCTTTCTTT
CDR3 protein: CASIRGQGDTEAFF